These 18 T cell receptor beta chains were all obtained from the same sample, sequenced in a study of shared clonotypes between healthy human individuals. Only in-frame clones appear in the TCRdb table, and some are missing; sequencing was by immunoSEQ multiplex PCR. This sample has about 470,000 clones, with 79% found just once. Material: PBMCs. These receptors originate from a middle-aged woman in good health. Some clones in this sample may be carry-over from other donors' samples.

In the case of this clone: Since a much larger clone is just one base distant, this may be a read error. This chain links TRBV5-6 with TRBJ2-7; D not resolved. The V gene lost 0 bases and the J gene lost 5 bases, with 6 bases spanning the gap. The germline V gene encodes CDR1 SGHDT and CDR2 YYEEEE. This CDR3 has 12 residues. The CDR3 nucleotides read TGTGCCAGCAGCTTGGAGGGCAACGAGCAGTACTTC. It codes for CASSLEGNEQYF.

This clone has just one count. This chain uses TRBV10-2 with TRBJ2-3; 11 bases agree with TRBD2. CDR3 length equals 15 residues. CDR1 and CDR2 (germline): WSHSY, SAAADI. J was trimmed by 6 bases and V by 7 bases; bases with no gene match: 9. CDR3 DNA: TGCGCCAGCAACTCACTAGCGGGAGTTTCCGATACGCAGTATTTT. Translation gives CASNSLAGVSDTQYF.

This chain uses TRBV19 with TRBJ2-7; TRBD1 matches at 8 bases. After removal of 6 bases from V and 3 bases from J, the junction contained 4 bases not matched to a gene. Germline values: CDR1 LNHDA, CDR2 SQIVND (reference sequence). The CDR3 runs 13 residues. The CDR3 DNA reads as TGTGCCAGTAGCGCAACAGGGGGCTACGAGCAGTACTTC. Translation gives CASSATGGYEQYF.

This chain joins TRBV4-1 and TRBJ2-1; 12 positions match TRBD2. The CDR3 has 16 amino acids. CDR1 MGHRA and CDR2 YSYEKL come from the germline V gene. With V trimmed by 5 bases and J by 9 bases, 11 bases remained unmatched. In nucleotides, the CDR3 is TGCGCCAGCAGCGACTCTAGCGGGAGGGGGCTCCCTGAGCAGTTCTTC. It is translated as CASSDSSGRGLPEQFF.

The chain couples TRBV15 to TRBJ2-6, with D perhaps TRBD2 (5 bases). CDR3 length: 15 residues. Trimming removed 5 bases from V and 7 bases from J, with 15 bases in between. Germline V gene lookup returns CDR1 LNHNV and CDR2 YYDKDF (reference sequence). CDR3 coding DNA: TGTGCCACCAGCCCACGACTAACTCGAGCCAACGTCCTGACTTTC. It specifies CATSPRLTRANVLTF.

This chain's CDR3 is CASSLVPPQETQYF. The CDR3, as DNA: TGCGCCAGCAGCTTGGTTCCCCCACAAGAGACCCAGTACTTC. This chain links TRBV5-1 with TRBJ2-5; D gene unclear. From germline, CDR1 is SGHRS and CDR2 YFSETQ. The CDR3 extends over 14 amino acids. V dropped 0 bases and J dropped 2 bases, with 8 bases sitting between them. Variable domain in full (rest from reference TRBV5-1 and TRBJ2-5): KAGVTQTPRYLIKTRGQQVTLSCSPISGHRSVSWYQQTPGQGLQFLFEYFSETQRNKGNFPGRFSGRQFSNSRSEMNVSTLELGDSALYLCASSLVPPQETQYFGPGTRLLVL.

As DNA, the CDR3 is TGTGCCATCAGTCAAAGACAGGGAACGGGGAGGAACACTGAAGCTTTCTTT. Residues: CAISQRQGTGRNTEAFF. The chain uses TRBV10-3 and TRBJ1-1; 7 bases fit TRBD1. The J segment lost 1 base and the V segment lost 5 bases, leaving 13 bases of the junction unmatched. This CDR3 contains 17 residues. Germline CDR1 and CDR2: ENHRY and SYGVKD.

This rearrangement joins TRBV10-2 to TRBJ2-3; 9 nucleotides line up with TRBD1. Germline trimming cut 3 bases from V and 0 bases from J; bases unmatched to any gene: 16. CDR1 and CDR2 from the germline V gene are WSHSY and SAAADI. The CDR3 spans 20 residues. CDR3 sequence: CASSDPAGQGKKYSTDTQYF. CDR3 sequence (DNA): TGCGCCAGCAGTGACCCCGCGGGACAGGGTAAAAAGTATAGCACAGATACGCAGTATTTT.

The V call is TRBV10-1, the J call TRBJ2-7; D is undetermined. Germline CDR1 is WNHNN and CDR2 is SYGVQD (reference sequence). This CDR3 is built from 13 residues. Trimming removed 0 bases from V and 1 base from J, with 4 bases in between. The CDR3 spells CASSESRSYEQYF. The CDR3 DNA is TGCGCCAGCAGTGAGTCAAGGTCCTACGAGCAGTACTTC.

V and J are TRBV7-2 and TRBJ2-7; the D is unclear. The CDR3 totals 11 residues. The V end lost 6 bases, the J end lost 3 bases, and 6 bases lay between the germline ends. Germline V gene lookup returns CDR1 SGHTA and CDR2 FQGNSA. Here the CDR3 DNA reads TGTGCCAGCAGGAGGAACTACGAGCAGTACTTC. Translated, it gives CASRRNYEQYF.

The V gene is TRBV11-1, the J gene TRBJ2-2, with D possibly TRBD1 on 5 matching bases. This CDR3 has 16 residues. Trimming took 2 bases from V and 3 from J, leaving 13 bases between them. The germline CDR1 and CDR2 sequences are SGHAT and FQDESV (reference sequence). The CDR3 is CASSLNPGRDTGELFF. The CDR3 bases are TGTGCCAGCAGCTTAAACCCAGGCAGGGACACCGGGGAGCTGTTTTTT.

The CDR3 protein is CAWSVPGLAGGGEQFF. The CDR3 nucleotides are TGTGCCTGGAGTGTACCAGGACTAGCGGGAGGTGGTGAGCAGTTCTTC. The rearrangement uses TRBV30 and TRBJ2-1; 14 positions agree with TRBD2. V was pared by 0 bases and J by 9 bases, with 7 bases of the junction left unmatched. The CDR3 contains 16 residues. Germline-derived CDR1 and CDR2 are GTSNPN and SVGIG (reference sequence).

This clone was counted a single time. The chain employs TRBV28 and TRBJ2-6, with a possible D match to TRBD2 (6 bases). CDR1 and CDR2 (germline): MDHEN, SYDVKM. The CDR3 covers 21 residues. Trimming removed 1 base from V and 0 bases from J, with 22 bases in between. CDR3 nucleotide sequence: TGTGCCAGCAGTTTATACACGGGGGTAGGGCAAACTAGCTCTGGGGCCAACGTCCTGACTTTC. Translated, it gives CASSLYTGVGQTSSGANVLTF.

This clone was recorded many times. The chain joins TRBV6-4 to TRBJ1-1; D gene unclear. Trimming removed 6 bases from V and 1 base from J, with 12 bases in between. The CDR3 contains 14 residues. Per germline, CDR1 MRHNA and CDR2 SNTAGT. As DNA, the CDR3 is TGTGCCAGCAGAAGTTTTGCTAGGAACACTGAAGCTTTCTTT. This sequence encodes CASRSFARNTEAFF.

This clone came up once. The chain recombines TRBV7-9 with TRBJ1-5, with 10 bases fitting TRBD1. Per germline, CDR1 SEHNR and CDR2 FQNEAQ (reference sequence). V dropped 3 bases and J dropped 7; count of bases not matched to a gene: 0. The CDR3 sequence is 13 residues long. The chain's CDR3 is CASSLTGGQPQHF. The CDR3 DNA sequence: TGTGCCAGCAGCTTGACAGGGGGCCAGCCCCAGCATTTT.

This chain joins TRBV5-4 and TRBJ2-3; D possibly corresponds to TRBD2 (6 bases). The CDR3 runs 14 residues. The germline CDR1 and CDR2 sequences are SGHNT and YYREEE (reference sequence). The germline V and J ends were trimmed by 0 bases and 1 base, with 6 bases remaining between them. The CDR3 DNA is TGTGCCAGCAGCTTGGGGAGGGGCACAGATACGCAGTATTTT. Its translation is CASSLGRGTDTQYF.

A remark on this clone: The junction departs from the called germline gene at one end, perhaps through a read error. The chain employs TRBV27 and TRBJ2-5; 11 nucleotides align to TRBD2. Germline V gives CDR1 MNHEY, CDR2 SMNVEV (reference sequence). CDR3 length: 16 amino acids. The CDR3 spells CASSISGTSGQETQYF. The CDR3 DNA follows: TGTGCCAGCAGTATATCCGGGACTAGCGGTCAAGAGACCCAGTACTTC.

The chain employs TRBV11-2 and TRBJ2-1; D ambiguous. The CDR3 covers 12 residues. V dropped 5 bases and J dropped 7 bases, with 9 bases sitting between them. Germline CDR1 reads SGHAT; CDR2 reads FQNNGV. Here the CDR3 reads CASSPLRNEQFF. For the CDR3, the DNA is TGTGCCAGCAGCCCTTTGCGGAATGAGCAGTTCTTC.